The clone carrying this T cell receptor beta chain showed up many times. Antigen: not known. This entry comes from a study of T cells in Graves' hyperthyroidism and ophthalmopathy. General study findings and limits: Blood samples included most of the expanded thyroid clonotypes exceeding 0.001.

The CDR3 contains 15 residues. The V and J ends lost 5 bases and 5 bases, in that order; junction bases with no gene match: 8. Using RNA transcripts as the source, TCR beta CDR3 regions were amplified. An initial round of RT-PCR targeting the TCR CDR3 relied on the HTBI primer set. MiXCR, applied by TCRdb to the multiplex PCR reads, yields one record per CDR3 protein. The sample includes about 480,000 distinct CDR3 sequences, over 13% of them seen just once. This clonotype was obtained from a woman under 30 with Graves' hyperthyroidism. Sequences were obtained from blood. The chain links TRBV12-3 or TRBV12-4 to TRBJ2-5; 10 positions match TRBD1. CDR3 coding DNA: TGTGCCAGCAGTCCCCGGGACAGGGGCATGGAGACCCAGTACTTC. This translates into CASSPRDRGMETQYF.